Following are 18 T cell receptor beta chains from one sample sequenced in a study of T cell responses to AZD1222 COVID-19 vaccine. The table came from immunoSEQ multiplex PCR; TCRdb's copy has only in-frame clones and leaves some out. This table has about 110,000 clones, approximately 88% appearing once. This specimen was peripheral blood, taken on day 0 of AZD1222 vaccination. Receptors originate from an adult in good health.

By share, this clone ranks as medium-sized (0.01 to 0.1%). The V and J genes are TRBV6-6 and TRBJ2-7; D is unresolved. The CDR3 is made up of 14 amino acids. Trimming cost V 5 bases and J 1 base, with 12 bases left between them. Germline CDR1 and CDR2: MNHNY and SVGAGI (reference sequence). The CDR3 sequence: CASSTEDTSYEQYF. The CDR3 nucleotides are TGTGCCAGCAGTACAGAAGACACGTCCTACGAGCAGTACTTC.

The chain joins TRBV2 to TRBJ1-4; D uncertain. The CDR3 runs 13 residues. Germline lookup yields CDR1 SNHLY and CDR2 FYNNEI. V was pared by 4 bases and J by 7 bases, with 10 bases between. CDR3 protein: CASSVRLAEKLFF. CDR3 coding DNA: TGTGCCAGCAGTGTGCGGCTAGCTGAAAAACTGTTTTTT.

This rearrangement joins TRBV20-1 to TRBJ2-3; D call uncertain. Germline CDR1 and CDR2: DFQATT and SNEGSKA (reference sequence). This CDR3 has 10 amino acids. Deletions cut 1 base from V and 5 bases from J, with 1 base between. The CDR3 DNA follows: TGCAGTGCTAGAGGAGATACGCAGTATTTT. Its translation is CSARGDTQYF.

This chain joins TRBV7-2 and TRBJ2-7; no firm D call. This CDR3 spans 14 amino acids. The germline CDR1 and CDR2 sequences are SGHTA and FQGNSA. V was pared by 1 base and J by 4 bases, with 11 bases between. Here the CDR3 reads CASSLGGRKYEQYF. The CDR3 DNA sequence: TGTGCCAGCAGCTTAGGTGGCAGGAAGTACGAGCAGTACTTC. The full variable domain, rest sourced from reference TRBV7-2 and TRBJ2-7, is GAGVSQSPSNKVTEKGKDVELRCDPISGHTALYWYRQSLGQGLEFLIYFQGNSAPDKSGLPSDRFSAERTGGSVSTLTIQRTQQEDSAVYLCASSLGGRKYEQYFGPGTRLTVT.

This clone was counted a single time. The V call is TRBV28, the J call TRBJ2-7; 9 bases are a match to TRBD1. The CDR3 loop spans 15 amino acids. Germline values: CDR1 MDHEN, CDR2 SYDVKM. V lost 6 bases to trimming and J lost 5 bases; unmatched junction nucleotides: 11. The DNA of the CDR3 is TGTGCCAGCAGGTCGGGACAGGGAAGTTCTCACGAGCAGTACTTC. This sequence encodes CASRSGQGSSHEQYF.

The rearrangement uses TRBV29-1 and TRBJ1-5; the D gene is possibly TRBD1 (5 bases). V was pared by 4 bases and J by 2 bases, with 9 bases between. The CDR3 loop spans 13 amino acids. Germline CDR1 SQVTM, CDR2 ANQGSEA. CDR3: CSVGRDGNQPQHF. The CDR3 DNA is TGCAGCGTTGGCAGGGACGGCAATCAGCCCCAGCATTTT.

The genes are TRBV10-3 and TRBJ1-5; D not certain. The CDR3 sequence is 13 residues long. Germline V gene sequence: CDR1 ENHRY, CDR2 SYGVKD. The germline V and J ends were trimmed by 4 bases and 1 base, with 5 bases remaining between them. The CDR3 DNA reads as TGTGCCATCAGTGGGGAGAGCAATCAGCCCCAGCATTTT. Residues: CAISGESNQPQHF.

The rearrangement links TRBV19 to TRBJ1-1, with D possibly being TRBD1 (5 bases). Germline CDR1 is LNHDA and CDR2 is SQIVND (reference sequence). The CDR3 spans 14 residues. Trimming cost V 3 bases and J 1 base, with 9 bases left between them. The CDR3: CASSIRAANTEAFF. CDR3 nucleotide sequence: TGTGCCAGTAGTATCAGGGCTGCGAACACTGAAGCTTTCTTT.

The sample holds a few counts of this clone. CDR3 nucleotide sequence: TGTGCCAGCAGCTTAGCCGAGAACACCGGGGAGCTGTTTTTT. Its translation: CASSLAENTGELFF. The chain uses TRBV7-7 and TRBJ2-2; D not resolved. Trimming took off 0 bases at V and 1 base at J, with 3 bases between the two ends. CDR1 is SSHAT, CDR2 FNYEAQ, per germline (reference sequence). CDR3 size: 14 residues.

The genes are TRBV28 and TRBJ2-3; 11 bases line up with TRBD2. Germline values: CDR1 MDHEN, CDR2 SYDVKM. This CDR3 spans 15 amino acids. Losses at the gene ends were 8 bases for V and 1 base for J; bases not matched to a gene: 5. As DNA, the CDR3 is TGTGCCAGCTGGGTTAGCGGGGGGGGCACAGATACGCAGTATTTT. This sequence encodes CASWVSGGGTDTQYF.

The count of this clone is one. Here the CDR3 DNA reads TGCGCCAGCAGCCTCGGAGGGGTCGGTACTGAAGCTTTCTTT. Its translation is CASSLGGVGTEAFF. The chain employs TRBV5-1 and TRBJ1-1, with D possibly TRBD1 on 5 matching bases. Between the trimmed V and J ends, which lost 4 bases and 5 bases, there was a span of 15 bases. This CDR3 region has 14 residues. The germline CDR1 and CDR2 sequences are SGHRS and YFSETQ.

The chain joins TRBV24-1 to TRBJ1-1; D uncertain. The CDR3 spans 13 residues. Deletions cut 3 bases from V and 5 bases from J, with 9 bases between. Germline loops: CDR1 KGHDR, CDR2 SFDVKD. The CDR3 loop is CATSDPTWTEAFF. CDR3 DNA sequence: TGTGCCACCAGTGATCCTACATGGACTGAAGCTTTCTTT.

Only one count was recorded for this clone. CDR3 loop: CASSPSDRRLGKLFF. The CDR3 DNA reads TGTGCCAGCAGCCCCTCCGACAGAAGGTTAGGAAAACTGTTTTTT. This chain uses TRBV28 with TRBJ1-4, with D possibly matching TRBD1 (5 bases). V lost 6 bases to trimming and J lost 10 bases, with 21 bases between them. CDR3 size: 15 residues. The germline CDR1 and CDR2 sequences are MDHEN and SYDVKM.

The J gene is TRBJ2-6, the V gene TRBV6-2 or TRBV6-3; TRBD1 is a possible D gene (5 bases). The CDR3 runs 16 residues. Deletions cut 6 bases from V and 0 bases from J, with 12 bases between. CDR1 and CDR2 (germline): MNHEY, SVGEGT. The CDR3 region has the DNA TGTGCCAGCAGCGACCAGGGTTACTCTGGGGCCAACGTCCTGACTTTC. Encoded protein: CASSDQGYSGANVLTF.

This clone was seen a handful of times. The chain carries TRBV3-1 (or the pseudogene TRBV3-2) and TRBJ2-7, with 7 nucleotides matching TRBD1. J lost 6 bases, V lost 4 bases, and 6 bases had no gene match. The germline V gene has CDR1 LGHDT and CDR2 YNNKEL (reference sequence). This CDR3 region has 13 residues. The CDR3 loop is CASSRPTGSEQYF. The CDR3 region has the DNA TGTGCCAGCAGCCGCCCGACAGGGAGCGAGCAGTACTTC.

This chain joins TRBV7-8 and TRBJ2-7; D gene ambiguous. Trimming left V 1 base short and J 6 bases short, with 10 bases between. Germline CDR1 and CDR2: SGHVS and FQNEAQ. The CDR3 sequence is 13 residues long. For the CDR3, the DNA is TGTGCCAGCAGCTTAGTAGCTTGGGGCGAGCAGTACTTC. Translated, it gives CASSLVAWGEQYF.

The chain joins TRBV7-2 to TRBJ1-5, with TRBD1 matching 7 bases. Per germline, CDR1 SGHTA and CDR2 FQGNSA. The CDR3 is 15 amino acids. V lost 5 bases, J lost 7 bases, and 11 bases stayed unmatched. The CDR3 DNA is TGTGCCAGCAGCATGAGGCGTGGGACAGACCAGCCCCAGCATTTT. This sequence encodes CASSMRRGTDQPQHF. Looking up the rest from reference TRBV7-2 and TRBJ1-5 gives the full variable domain: GAGVSQSPSNKVTEKGKDVELRCDPISGHTALYWYRQSLGQGLEFLIYFQGNSAPDKSGLPSDRFSAERTGGSVSTLTIQRTQQEDSAVYLCASSMRRGTDQPQHFGDGTRLSIL.

V gene TRBV4-2 combines with J gene TRBJ2-6, with D maybe TRBD2 (6 bases). Germline-derived CDR1 and CDR2 are LGHNA and YNFKEQ. V dropped 0 bases and J dropped 3 bases, with 18 bases sitting between them. This CDR3 comprises 19 residues. CDR3 region: CASSQEVSREHGGANVLTF. CDR3 nucleotide sequence: TGTGCCAGCAGCCAAGAAGTATCACGGGAGCACGGTGGGGCCAACGTCCTGACTTTC.